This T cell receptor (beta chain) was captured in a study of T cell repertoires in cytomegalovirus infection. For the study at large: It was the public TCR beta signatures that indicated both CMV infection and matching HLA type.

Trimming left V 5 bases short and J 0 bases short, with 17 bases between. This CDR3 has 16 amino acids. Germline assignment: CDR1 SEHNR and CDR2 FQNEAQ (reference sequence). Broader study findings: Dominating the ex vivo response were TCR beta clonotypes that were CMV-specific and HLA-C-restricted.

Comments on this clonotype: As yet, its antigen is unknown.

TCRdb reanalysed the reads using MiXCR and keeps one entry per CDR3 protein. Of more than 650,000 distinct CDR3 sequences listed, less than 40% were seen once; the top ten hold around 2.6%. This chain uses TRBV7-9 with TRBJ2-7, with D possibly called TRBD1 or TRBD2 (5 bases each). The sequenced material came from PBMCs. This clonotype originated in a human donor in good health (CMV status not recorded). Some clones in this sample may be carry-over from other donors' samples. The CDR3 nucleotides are TGTGCCAGCAGCGGCACATCCGGGACGGACTCCTACGAGCAGTACTTC. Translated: CASSGTSGTDSYEQYF.